The T cell receptor beta chain described here comes from a study of CD8 T cells in ankylosing spondylitis. Deletions cut 5 bases from V and 3 bases from J, with 12 bases between. CDR1 and CDR2 from the germline V gene are SEHNR and FQNEAQ (reference sequence). The CDR3 is 14 amino acids. A remark on this clonotype: Its specificity is unknown.

TCRdb re-derived calls from the 5' RACE reads in MiXCR, one entry per CDR3 protein. The data contain about 500,000 distinct CDR3 sequences, over 9.5% of them singletons. Broader study findings: Typical of ankylosing spondylitis blood, it appeared, was a TCR beta motif of 7 or 8 highly homologous variants.

The sequence was collected from a male donor with ankylosing spondylitis. J is TRBJ2-3 and V is TRBV7-9; possibly TRBD2 for D (5 bases). Source material: blood, either unsorted or a sorted T cell fraction (not recorded which). This CDR3 is CASSEGARTDTQYF. The DNA for the CDR3 is TGTGCCAGCAGCGAGGGCGCTAGGACAGATACGCAGTATTTT.